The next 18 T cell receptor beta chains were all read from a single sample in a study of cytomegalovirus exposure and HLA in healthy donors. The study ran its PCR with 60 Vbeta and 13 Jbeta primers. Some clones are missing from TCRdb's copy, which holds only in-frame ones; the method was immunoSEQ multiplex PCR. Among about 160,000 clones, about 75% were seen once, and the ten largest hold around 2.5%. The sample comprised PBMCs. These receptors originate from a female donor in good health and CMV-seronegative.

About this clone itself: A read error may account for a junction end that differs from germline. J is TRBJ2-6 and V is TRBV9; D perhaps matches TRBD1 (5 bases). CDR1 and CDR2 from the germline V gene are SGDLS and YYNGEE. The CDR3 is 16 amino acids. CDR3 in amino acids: CASSVDRVSGANGLTF. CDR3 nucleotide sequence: TGTGCCAGCAGCGTAGATCGGGTCTCTGGGGCCAACGGCCTGACTTTC.

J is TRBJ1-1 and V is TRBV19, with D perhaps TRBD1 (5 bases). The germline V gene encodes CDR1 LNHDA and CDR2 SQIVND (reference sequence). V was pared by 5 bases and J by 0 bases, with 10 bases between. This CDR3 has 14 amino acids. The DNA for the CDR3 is TGTGCCAGTAGTCGGGGGGACCTGAACACTGAAGCTTTCTTT. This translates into CASSRGDLNTEAFF.

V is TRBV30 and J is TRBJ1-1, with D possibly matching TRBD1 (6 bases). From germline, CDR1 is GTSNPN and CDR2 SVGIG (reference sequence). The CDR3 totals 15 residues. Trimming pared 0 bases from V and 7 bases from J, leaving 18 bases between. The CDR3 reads CAWSVLLMGAGEAFF. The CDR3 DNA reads TGTGCCTGGAGTGTACTGCTGATGGGGGCTGGTGAAGCTTTCTTT.

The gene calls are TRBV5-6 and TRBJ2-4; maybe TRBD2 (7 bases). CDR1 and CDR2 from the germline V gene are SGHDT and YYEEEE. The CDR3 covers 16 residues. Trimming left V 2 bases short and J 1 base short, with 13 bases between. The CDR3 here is CASSFGGPLAKNIQYF. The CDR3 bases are TGTGCCAGCAGCTTCGGGGGGCCGCTGGCCAAAAACATTCAGTACTTC.

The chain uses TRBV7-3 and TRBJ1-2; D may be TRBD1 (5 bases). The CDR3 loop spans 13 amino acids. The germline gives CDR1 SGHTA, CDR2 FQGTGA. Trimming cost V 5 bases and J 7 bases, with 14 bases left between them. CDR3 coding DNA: TGTGCCAGCAGCCGTCCCAGGGTCCTTGGCTACACCTTC. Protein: CASSRPRVLGYTF.

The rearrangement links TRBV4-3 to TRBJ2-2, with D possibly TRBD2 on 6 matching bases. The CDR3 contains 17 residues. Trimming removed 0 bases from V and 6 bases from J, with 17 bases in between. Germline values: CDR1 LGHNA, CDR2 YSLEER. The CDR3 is CASSQEVGLARAGELFF. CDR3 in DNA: TGCGCCAGCAGCCAAGAGGTGGGCCTAGCGAGGGCCGGGGAGCTGTTTTTT.

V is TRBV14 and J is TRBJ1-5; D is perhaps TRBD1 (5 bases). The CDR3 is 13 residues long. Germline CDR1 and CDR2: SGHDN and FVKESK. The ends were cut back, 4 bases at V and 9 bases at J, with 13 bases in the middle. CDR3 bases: TGTGCCAGCAGCCCCTGGACGGGGGGGCCCCAGCATTTT. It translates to CASSPWTGGPQHF.

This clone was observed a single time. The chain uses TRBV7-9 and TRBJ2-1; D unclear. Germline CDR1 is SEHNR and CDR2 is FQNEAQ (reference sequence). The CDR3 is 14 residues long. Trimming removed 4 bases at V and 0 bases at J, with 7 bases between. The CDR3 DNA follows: TGTGCCAGCAGCTCTTATAGCTCCTACAATGAGCAGTTCTTC. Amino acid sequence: CASSSYSSYNEQFF.

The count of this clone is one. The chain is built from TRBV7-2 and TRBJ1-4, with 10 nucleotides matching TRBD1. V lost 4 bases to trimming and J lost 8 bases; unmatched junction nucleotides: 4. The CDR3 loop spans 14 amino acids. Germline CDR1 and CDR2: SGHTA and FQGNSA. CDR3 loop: CASSSDRGYEKLFF. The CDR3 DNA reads TGTGCCAGCAGCTCGGACAGGGGGTACGAAAAACTGTTTTTT.

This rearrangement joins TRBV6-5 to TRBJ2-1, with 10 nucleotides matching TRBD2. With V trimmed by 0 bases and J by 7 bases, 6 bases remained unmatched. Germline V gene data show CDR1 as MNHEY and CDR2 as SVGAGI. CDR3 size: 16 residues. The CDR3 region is CASSYSLAGGDNEQFF. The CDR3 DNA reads TGTGCCAGCAGTTACTCCTTAGCGGGAGGTGATAATGAGCAGTTCTTC.

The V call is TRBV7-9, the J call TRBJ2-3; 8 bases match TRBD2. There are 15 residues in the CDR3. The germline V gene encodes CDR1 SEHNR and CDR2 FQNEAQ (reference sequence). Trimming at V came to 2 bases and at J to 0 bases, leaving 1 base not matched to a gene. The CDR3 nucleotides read TGTGCCAGCAGCTTAACTAGCGGAAGCACAGATACGCAGTATTTT. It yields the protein CASSLTSGSTDTQYF.

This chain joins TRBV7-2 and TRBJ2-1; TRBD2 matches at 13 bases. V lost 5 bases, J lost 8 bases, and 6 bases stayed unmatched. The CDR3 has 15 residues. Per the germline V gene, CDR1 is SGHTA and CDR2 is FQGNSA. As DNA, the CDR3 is TGTGCCAGCAGCCCCCAGACTAGCGGGAGGCATGAGCAGTTCTTC. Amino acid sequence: CASSPQTSGRHEQFF.

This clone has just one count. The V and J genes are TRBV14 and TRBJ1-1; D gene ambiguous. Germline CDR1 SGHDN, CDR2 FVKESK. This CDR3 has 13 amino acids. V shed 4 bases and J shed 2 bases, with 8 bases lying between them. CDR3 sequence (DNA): TGTGCCAGCAGCCTGACACGTAACACTGAAGCTTTCTTT. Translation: CASSLTRNTEAFF. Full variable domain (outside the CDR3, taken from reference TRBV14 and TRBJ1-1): EAGVTQFPSHSVIEKGQTVTLRCDPISGHDNLYWYRRVMGKEIKFLLHFVKESKQDESGMPNNRFLAERTGGTYSTLKVQPAELEDSGVYFCASSLTRNTEAFFGQGTRLTVV.

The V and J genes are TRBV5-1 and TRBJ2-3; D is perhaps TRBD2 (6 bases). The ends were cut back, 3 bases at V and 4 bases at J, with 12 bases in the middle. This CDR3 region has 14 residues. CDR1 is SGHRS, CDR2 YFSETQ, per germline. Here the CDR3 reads CASSSGSMADTQYF. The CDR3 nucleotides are TGCGCCAGCAGCTCCGGGAGTATGGCAGATACGCAGTATTTT.

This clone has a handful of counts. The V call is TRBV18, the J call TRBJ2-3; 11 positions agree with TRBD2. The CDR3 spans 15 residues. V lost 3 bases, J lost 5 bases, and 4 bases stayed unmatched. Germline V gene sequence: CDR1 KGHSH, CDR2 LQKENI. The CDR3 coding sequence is TGTGCCAGCTCACCCACTAGCGGGGGTGGAGATACGCAGTATTTT. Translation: CASSPTSGGGDTQYF.

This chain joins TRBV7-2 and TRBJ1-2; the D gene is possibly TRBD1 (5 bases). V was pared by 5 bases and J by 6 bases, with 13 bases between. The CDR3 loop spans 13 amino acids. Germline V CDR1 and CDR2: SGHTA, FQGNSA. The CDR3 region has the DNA TGTGCCAGCAGCCTAAACGACAGAGATGGCTACACCTTC. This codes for CASSLNDRDGYTF.

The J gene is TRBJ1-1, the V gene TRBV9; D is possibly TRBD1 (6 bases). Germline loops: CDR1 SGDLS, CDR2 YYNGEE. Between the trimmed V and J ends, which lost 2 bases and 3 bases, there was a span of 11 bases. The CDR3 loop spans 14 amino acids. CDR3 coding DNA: TGTGCCAGCAGCGTTTCGGGGGGCGACACTGAAGCTTTCTTT. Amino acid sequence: CASSVSGGDTEAFF.

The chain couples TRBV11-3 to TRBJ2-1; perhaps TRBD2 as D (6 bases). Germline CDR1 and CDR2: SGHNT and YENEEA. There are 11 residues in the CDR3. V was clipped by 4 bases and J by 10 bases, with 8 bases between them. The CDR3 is CASSSGLEQFF. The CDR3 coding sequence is TGTGCCAGCAGCTCGGGACTGGAGCAGTTCTTC.